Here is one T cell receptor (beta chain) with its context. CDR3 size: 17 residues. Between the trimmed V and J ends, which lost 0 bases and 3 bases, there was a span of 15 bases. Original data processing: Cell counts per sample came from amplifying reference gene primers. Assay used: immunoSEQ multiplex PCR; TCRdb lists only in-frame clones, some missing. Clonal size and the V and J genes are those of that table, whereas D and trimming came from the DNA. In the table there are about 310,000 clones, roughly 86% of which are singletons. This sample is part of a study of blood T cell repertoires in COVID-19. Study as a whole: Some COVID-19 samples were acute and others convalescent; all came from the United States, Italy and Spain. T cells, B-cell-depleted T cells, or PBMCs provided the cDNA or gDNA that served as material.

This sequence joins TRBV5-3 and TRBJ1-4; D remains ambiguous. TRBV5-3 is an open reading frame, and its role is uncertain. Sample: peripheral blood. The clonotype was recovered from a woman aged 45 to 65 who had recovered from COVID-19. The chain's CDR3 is CARSLGGESRSNEKLFF. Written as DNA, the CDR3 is TGTGCCAGAAGCTTGGGGGGAGAGAGCAGATCTAATGAAAAACTGTTTTTT.